Each of the 17 T cell receptor beta chains below was sequenced from the same sample in a study of blood T cells in healthy people across ages. For the second PCR, which ran for about 6 to 11 cycles, a sample-barcoded 5' primer and a J-beta primer mix were used. TCRdb fed the 5' RACE reads into MiXCR, producing one record per CDR3 protein. The sample shows 1.4 million to 1.5 million distinct CDR3 sequences, 42% of them seen only once. The specimen was blood. Source of these receptors: a woman in her late teens or twenties in good health.

CDR3 in amino acids: CASSFEGLVSYEQYF. DNA of the CDR3: TGTGCCAGCAGCTTTGAAGGACTTGTCTCCTACGAGCAGTACTTC. The V call is TRBV5-6, the J call TRBJ2-7; TRBD2 might be the D (5 bases). This CDR3 contains 15 residues. Trimming took off 2 bases at V and 0 bases at J, with 12 bases between the two ends. Germline V lookup: CDR1 SGHDT, CDR2 YYEEEE.

A few counts support this clonotype. This chain uses TRBV3-1 with TRBJ2-1; 13 bases are shared with TRBD2. CDR1 and CDR2 (germline): LGHDT, YNNKEL (reference sequence). The junction had 8 bases not matched to a gene; V was cut back by 6 bases and J by 9 bases. This CDR3 is built from 15 residues. The CDR3 DNA is TGTGCCAGCAGAACCGGGACTAGCGGGGATGGTGAGCAGTTCTTC. This gives the protein CASRTGTSGDGEQFF.

The rearrangement links TRBV4-1 to TRBJ2-7; D remains ambiguous. Trimming removed 0 bases at V and 5 bases at J, with 8 bases between. The CDR3 is 13 amino acids. Germline assignment: CDR1 MGHRA and CDR2 YSYEKL. The CDR3 loop reads CASSQDWTDEQYF. The DNA for the CDR3 is TGCGCCAGCAGCCAAGATTGGACGGACGAGCAGTACTTC.

This chain uses TRBV29-1 with TRBJ2-5; tentative D call: TRBD2 (5 bases). This CDR3 contains 13 residues. V was clipped by 2 bases and J by 1 base, with 8 bases between them. CDR1 is SQVTM, CDR2 ANQGSEA, per germline. The CDR3 nucleotides are TGCAGCGTTGAATGGACTCGCCAAGAGACCCAGTACTTC. Translated: CSVEWTRQETQYF.

V and J are TRBV6-5 and TRBJ2-1; 10 nucleotides match TRBD2. Germline V gene sequence: CDR1 MNHEY, CDR2 SVGAGI. This CDR3 has 18 amino acids. Trimming at V came to 0 bases and at J to 8 bases, leaving 13 bases not matched to a gene. The CDR3 DNA follows: TGTGCCAGCAGTTACTCCCCTTCCATAGCGGGGGGATACGATGAGCAGTTCTTC. Its protein is CASSYSPSIAGGYDEQFF.

CDR3 loop: CASSSRIAGVPGELFF. For the CDR3, the DNA is TGTGCCAGCAGTTCGCGGATAGCGGGAGTACCCGGGGAGCTGTTTTTT. This chain joins TRBV6-6 and TRBJ2-2; TRBD2 matches at 9 bases. The CDR3 spans 16 residues. V trimming: 4 bases; J trimming: 6 bases; junction bases outside the gene matches: 9. Germline V gene sequence: CDR1 MNHNY, CDR2 SVGAGI (reference sequence).

This rearrangement joins TRBV15 to TRBJ2-3, with D perhaps TRBD2 (5 bases). Germline CDR1 LNHNV, CDR2 YYDKDF (reference sequence). The CDR3 sequence is 14 residues long. V dropped 3 bases and J dropped 11 bases, with 18 bases sitting between them. Written as DNA, the CDR3 is TGTGCCACCAGCAGCCCGGGTACGGGGAGCGAGCAGTATTTT. Its translation: CATSSPGTGSEQYF.

This chain's CDR3 is CSASGGKGGELFF. The CDR3, as DNA: TGCAGTGCTAGTGGGGGAAAAGGCGGGGAGCTGTTTTTT. V and J are TRBV20-1 and TRBJ2-2; TRBD1 or TRBD2 may be the D gene (5 bases each). The CDR3 has 13 residues. Germline V CDR1 and CDR2: DFQATT, SNEGSKA (reference sequence). With 3 bases removed from V and 7 bases from J, the gap between germline ends came to 12 bases.

A remark on this clonotype: Given a much more abundant clone one base away, this may be a read error. The chain employs TRBV24-1 and TRBJ2-5; weak D call: TRBD1 (6 bases). The DNA end favors TRBJ2-1, so the J call may be wrong. This CDR3 region has 15 residues. The germline gives CDR1 KGHDR, CDR2 SFDVKD. CDR3: CATSDSYRDQETQFF. The DNA for the CDR3 is TGTGCCACCAGTGACAGCTACAGGGACCAAGAGACCCAGTTCTTC.

This chain connects TRBV20-1 to TRBJ1-6; D perhaps matches TRBD1 (6 bases). This CDR3 has 15 amino acids. The germline V and J ends were trimmed by 1 base and 9 bases, with 16 bases remaining between them. Germline values: CDR1 DFQATT, CDR2 SNEGSKA (reference sequence). The CDR3 DNA reads TGCAGTGCTAGAGCGGGGTCAGGAGGGGGTTCACCCCTCCACTTT. Translation gives CSARAGSGGGSPLHF.

In its sample, this clonotype was seen once. The junction departs from germline at one end; a sequencing error may be responsible. J is TRBJ2-1 and V is TRBV24-1; TRBD1 might be the D (6 bases). In germline, CDR1 is KGHDR, CDR2 SFDVKD. This CDR3 is built from 15 residues. CDR3 region: CATGDLDSKYNEQFF. The CDR3 bases are TGTGCCACCGGTGACTTGGACAGCAAATACAATGAGCAGTTCTTC.

In regard to this clonotype: A junction end diverges from the germline sequence, so it may reflect a read error. The V call is TRBV5-1, the J call TRBJ2-7; D not certain. Germline loops: CDR1 SGHRS, CDR2 YFSETQ. This CDR3 spans 15 amino acids. The CDR3 DNA is TGCGTCAGCAGCTTGGAAGGGCCCAACTTCTACGAGCAGTACTTC. Translated: CVSSLEGPNFYEQYF.

As for this clonotype: A junction boundary mismatches the germline segment, possibly from a read error. The chain couples TRBV4-1 to TRBJ1-1; 8 bases fit TRBD1. CDR3 length equals 15 residues. Germline CDR1 reads MGHRA; CDR2 reads YSYEKL. The chain's CDR3 is CPSSESTGEATEAFF. Here the CDR3 DNA reads TGCCCCAGCAGCGAGTCGACAGGGGAGGCGACTGAAGCTTTCTTT.

Concerning this clonotype: One end of the junction varies from germline; a read error may be responsible. The genes are TRBV12-3 or TRBV12-4 and TRBJ2-3; tentative D call: TRBD2 (5 bases). The CDR3 has 15 residues. CDR3 region: CASSFGTVRADTEYF. The CDR3, as DNA: TGTGCCAGCAGTTTTGGAACAGTGAGGGCAGATACGGAGTATTTT.

This clonotype has just a few counts. The chain links TRBV3-1 to TRBJ2-1, with D possibly being TRBD1 or TRBD2 (6 bases each). In germline, CDR1 is LGHDT, CDR2 YNNKEL (reference sequence). Trimming took off 6 bases at V and 0 bases at J, with 15 bases between the two ends. The CDR3 loop spans 16 amino acids. CDR3 sequence (DNA): TGTGCCAGCAGTCGCGAAAGGGGGGTCTCCTACAATGAGCAGTTCTTC. It is translated as CASSRERGVSYNEQFF.

V usage is TRBV25-1 and J usage is TRBJ2-5, with a possible D match to TRBD1 (6 bases). This CDR3 has 15 residues. V was trimmed by 1 base and J by 3 bases, leaving 12 bases between them. Germline CDR1 is MGHDK and CDR2 is SYGVNS. The CDR3 here is CASSESTGKEETQYF. The CDR3 DNA follows: TGTGCCAGCAGTGAATCTACAGGGAAGGAAGAGACCCAGTACTTC.

This clonotype has just a few counts. The chain uses TRBV3-1 and TRBJ2-7; D gene uncertain. The CDR3 loop spans 12 amino acids. The germline V gene encodes CDR1 LGHDT and CDR2 YNNKEL (reference sequence). Trimming took off 0 bases at V and 6 bases at J, with 6 bases between the two ends. DNA for the CDR3: TGTGCCAGCAGCCAAGAATCTGCCGAGCAGTACTTC. Its protein product is CASSQESAEQYF.